The 6 T cell receptor beta chains listed next were all sequenced from one sample in a study of Graves' ophthalmopathy and Graves' hyperthyroidism. RNA transcripts were the template, and TCR beta CDR3 regions were amplified from them. After a first-round RT-PCR with HTBI primers, a second-round multiplex PCR was run. TCRdb passed the multiplex PCR reads through MiXCR, listing each CDR3 protein once. This sample has almost 750,000 distinct CDR3 sequences, with around 40% found just once. Sequencing was carried out using peripheral blood. These receptors came from an adult man with Graves' ophthalmopathy.

A remark on this clonotype: It may be a read error: a sequence one base away is much more abundant. The chain is built from TRBV2 and TRBJ2-5, with TRBD2 matching over 11 bases. In germline, CDR1 is SNHLY, CDR2 FYNNEI. Unmatched junction bases numbered 9, after V lost 5 bases and J lost 7 bases. The CDR3 covers 15 residues. The DNA for the CDR3 is TGTGCCAGCAGTCCGGGACTAGCGGTGGCAGTGACCCAGTACTTC. Its protein is CASSPGLAVAVTQYF. Combining the CDR3 with reference TRBV2 and TRBJ2-5 gives the whole variable domain EPEVTQTPSHQVTQMGQEVILRCVPISNHLYFYWYRQILGQKVEFLVSFYNNEISEKSEIFDDQFSVERPDGSNFTLKIRSTKLEDSAMYFCASSPGLAVAVTQYFGPGTRLLVL.

This clonotype was detected only once. The chain joins TRBV9 to TRBJ1-4, with TRBD1 matching 9 bases. The junction had 4 bases not matched to a gene; V was cut back by 2 bases and J by 5 bases. Germline V gene data show CDR1 as SGDLS and CDR2 as YYNGEE. The CDR3 covers 15 residues. The CDR3 DNA reads as TGTGCCAGCAGCGTGACAGGGGGGAGAAATGAAAAACTGTTTTTT. This sequence encodes CASSVTGGRNEKLFF.

This sequence joins TRBV9 and TRBJ2-7; D might be TRBD2 (5 bases). This CDR3 region has 13 residues. Trimming shortened V by 3 bases and J by 5 bases, and 12 bases separated the two germline ends. Germline values: CDR1 SGDLS, CDR2 YYNGEE. For the CDR3, the DNA is TGTGCCAGCAGCGAAAACCCCGGGGACGAGCAGTACTTC. It translates to CASSENPGDEQYF.

V usage is TRBV6-1 and J usage is TRBJ2-5, with TRBD1 matching over 9 bases. Germline-derived CDR1 and CDR2 are MNHNS and SASEGT. This CDR3 region has 16 residues. The J segment lost 4 bases and the V segment lost 8 bases, leaving 14 bases of the junction unmatched. CDR3 protein: CASSRAGDRVRETQYF. Here the CDR3 DNA reads TGTGCCAGCTCACGAGCCGGGGACAGGGTCCGAGAGACCCAGTACTTC.

A few counts support this clonotype. The junction does not match germline at one end; this may be a read error. The CDR3 DNA is TGTGCCAACAGCTTAGATTATAAGGGGCCAAGGGGCCTCAATCAGCCCCAGCATTTT. This translates into CANSLDYKGPRGLNQPQHF. The genes are TRBV7-9 and TRBJ1-5; a weak D match, TRBD1 (5 bases). Germline-derived CDR1 and CDR2 are SEHNR and FQNEAQ (reference sequence). The CDR3 length is 19 residues.

This chain uses TRBV5-6 with TRBJ1-2, with D possibly being TRBD1 (5 bases). The V gene's germline CDR1 is SGHDT and CDR2 YYEEEE. The CDR3 consists of 17 residues. V was clipped by 4 bases and J by 3 bases, with 22 bases between them. The CDR3 reads CASSQDGTEASYYGYTF. The CDR3 DNA follows: TGTGCCAGCAGCCAAGATGGGACTGAAGCTAGCTACTATGGCTACACCTTC.